Ten or more counts support the clone carrying this TCR beta chain. Its antigen is as yet unknown. These data belong to a study of T cells in Graves' hyperthyroidism and ophthalmopathy. Overall study findings and caveats: From stable hyperthyroidism, ophthalmopathy was set apart by a 13 V-J model.

Germline loops: CDR1 MDHEN, CDR2 SYDVKM. The V end lost 4 bases, the J end lost 5 bases, and 11 bases lay between the germline ends. CDR3 size: 13 residues. Enrolled ophthalmopathy patients presented with a Clinical Activity Score of at least 3, a NOSPECS grade of at least 4, and disease duration under 3 months. About 10 ml of fresh peripheral blood supplied the PBMCs. Authors of the study amplified TCR beta CDR3 regions from RNA transcripts. The TCR CDR3 first-round RT-PCR relied on the HTBI primer set. TCRdb passed the multiplex PCR reads through MiXCR, listing each CDR3 protein once. The repertoire includes under 250,000 distinct CDR3 sequences, 24% of them detected once, and roughly 40% sits in the top ten.

The sequenced material came from blood. The chain uses TRBV28 and TRBJ2-5, with D hard to call. The TCR originated in a woman between 40 and 55 years old with Graves' ophthalmopathy. The CDR3, as DNA: TGTGCCAGCAGTTGGTTGGGCCAGGAGACCCAGTACTTC. Translated: CASSWLGQETQYF. Combining the CDR3 with reference TRBV28 and TRBJ2-5 gives the whole variable domain DVKVTQSSRYLVKRTGEKVFLECVQDMDHENMFWYRQDPGLGLRLIYFSYDVKMKEKGDIPEGYSVSREKKERFSLILESASTNQTSMYLCASSWLGQETQYFGPGTRLLVL.